The table lists the clone carrying this TCR beta chain with many counts. What it recognizes is unknown. This sample is part of a study of neurological immune-mediated disorders. Synthesis of cDNA was accomplished via 5'RACE employing 10-nucleotide random UMIs. TCRdb re-analysed the 5' RACE reads in MiXCR, keeping a single row per CDR3 protein. The table includes tens of thousands of distinct CDR3 sequences, almost 7.5% detected once. Study results and caveats: In HTLV-1-associated myelopathy, TCR clonal expansion was greatest, whereas multiple sclerosis had the least, falling below healthy controls.

The ends lost 7 bases at V and 1 base at J; junction bases unmatched: 0. This CDR3 region has 12 residues. The germline CDR1 and CDR2 sequences are ENHRY and SYGVKD. This clonotype originated in a woman aged 40 to 55 in good health. The V gene is TRBV10-3, the J gene TRBJ1-1; 7 positions match TRBD1. Specimen: PBMCs. The CDR3 bases are TGTGCCATCAACAGGGGGAACACTGAAGCTTTCTTT. It codes for CAINRGNTEAFF.